A selection of T cell receptor beta chains follows, all from one sample in a study of blood T cell repertoires in COVID-19. Measured with immunoSEQ multiplex PCR; TCRdb has only the in-frame clones, and not every one. The sample has over 150,000 clones, roughly 87% seen once. Source material: peripheral blood. Receptor source: a woman aged 55-70 years who had recovered from COVID-19. Both conserved end residues are part of each CDR3. The order of the fields is CDR3 DNA, CDR3 protein, J gene, V gene, clone size, D gene. D genes are given only for firm matches. Clone size is shown for a subset of rows, as once, few, many or a class of expanded clone.

cdr3_nt: TGTGCCAGCAGGGGGGGACCGCTGAACTATGGCTACACCTTC
cdr3_aa: CASRGGPLNYGYTF
j_call: TRBJ1-2
v_call: TRBV27
clone_size: -
d_call: -

cdr3_nt: TGCAGCGTAAACAGGGGGCAAAAAGAGACCCAGTACTTC
cdr3_aa: CSVNRGQKETQYF
j_call: TRBJ2-5
v_call: TRBV29-1
clone_size: once
d_call: TRBD1

cdr3_nt: TGTGCCAGCAGAATCGGAGGGTTGGCTGCTGATGGTGAAAAACTGTTTTTT
cdr3_aa: CASRIGGLAADGEKLFF
j_call: TRBJ1-4
v_call: TRBV7-9
clone_size: -
d_call: -

cdr3_nt: TGTGCCAGCAGCCCGGGGACAGGGCCATCATATGGCTACACCTTC
cdr3_aa: CASSPGTGPSYGYTF
j_call: TRBJ1-2
v_call: TRBV7-3
clone_size: few
d_call: TRBD1

cdr3_nt: TGTGCCACCAGTGAGGGACTGAGCACCGGGGAGCTGTTTTTT
cdr3_aa: CATSEGLSTGELFF
j_call: TRBJ2-2
v_call: TRBV24-1
clone_size: -
d_call: -

cdr3_nt: TGCGCCAGCAGCGCGGGGACTTCATACAATGAGCAGTTCTTC
cdr3_aa: CASSAGTSYNEQFF
j_call: TRBJ2-1
v_call: TRBV5-1
clone_size: -
d_call: -

cdr3_nt: TGTGCCAGCAGCTTGGCCCTAGGAGGCGGGGACCAAGAGACCCAGTACTTC
cdr3_aa: CASSLALGGGDQETQYF
j_call: TRBJ2-5
v_call: TRBV5-5
clone_size: -
d_call: -

cdr3_nt: TGTGCCTGGAGTGCTAGTGGCGGAGTTAGCAATCAGCCCCAGCATTTT
cdr3_aa: CAWSASGGVSNQPQHF
j_call: TRBJ1-5
v_call: TRBV30
clone_size: -
d_call: -

cdr3_nt: TGTGCCAGCAGCTTGGGCCAGAAAAAAAACACCGGGGAGCTGTTTTTT
cdr3_aa: CASSLGQKKNTGELFF
j_call: TRBJ2-2
v_call: TRBV5-4
clone_size: -
d_call: -

cdr3_nt: TGTGCCAGTAGTAAAACAGGGGACATTCAGTACTTC
cdr3_aa: CASSKTGDIQYF
j_call: TRBJ2-4
v_call: TRBV19
clone_size: -
d_call: TRBD1

cdr3_nt: TGTGCCAGCAGCCAAGTTGGGACTAGCGGAGGGTCCCTGGGCACAGATACGCAGTATTTT
cdr3_aa: CASSQVGTSGGSLGTDTQYF
j_call: TRBJ2-3
v_call: TRBV3-1/TRBV3-2
clone_size: -
d_call: TRBD2

cdr3_nt: TGTGCCAGCAGCCAGGGACAGGCCGCAGATACGCAGTATTTT
cdr3_aa: CASSQGQAADTQYF
j_call: TRBJ2-3
v_call: TRBV7-3
clone_size: -
d_call: TRBD1

cdr3_nt: TGTGCCAGTCGGGACAGCCAATATGGCTACACCTTC
cdr3_aa: CASRDSQYGYTF
j_call: TRBJ1-2
v_call: TRBV6-5
clone_size: many
d_call: TRBD1

cdr3_nt: TGCGCCAGCAGCCCATCGGGTGGCGCGGGTGGCTACACCTTC
cdr3_aa: CASSPSGGAGGYTF
j_call: TRBJ1-2
v_call: TRBV4-1
clone_size: few
d_call: -

cdr3_nt: TGCGCCAGCAGCCTCTCGACTAGCGGGGGGGAGACCCAGTACTTC
cdr3_aa: CASSLSTSGGETQYF
j_call: TRBJ2-5
v_call: TRBV4-1
clone_size: once
d_call: TRBD2

cdr3_nt: TGTGCCAGCAGTTCCTCGATAGCCTACAATGAGCAGTTCTTC
cdr3_aa: CASSSSIAYNEQFF
j_call: TRBJ2-1
v_call: TRBV28
clone_size: few
d_call: -

cdr3_nt: TGTGCCAGCAGCTTTCGAGCCTGGACAGGCGTACAGCCCCAGCATTTT
cdr3_aa: CASSFRAWTGVQPQHF
j_call: TRBJ1-5
v_call: TRBV7-8
clone_size: -
d_call: TRBD1

cdr3_nt: TGTGCCAGCAGCCAAACAGATAATGAAAAACTGTTTTTT
cdr3_aa: CASSQTDNEKLFF
j_call: TRBJ1-4
v_call: TRBV4-2
clone_size: -
d_call: -

cdr3_nt: TGTGCCAGCAGTCCGGATATTAGCGGGGGTAATCAGTACTTC
cdr3_aa: CASSPDISGGNQYF
j_call: TRBJ2-4
v_call: TRBV6-5
clone_size: -
d_call: TRBD2

cdr3_nt: TGCGCCAGCAGCCAAGATCCGGACGGGGGTTTCTACGAGCAGTACTTC
cdr3_aa: CASSQDPDGGFYEQYF
j_call: TRBJ2-7
v_call: TRBV4-1
clone_size: -
d_call: -

cdr3_nt: TGTGCCAGCAGTGAAGCTCTGAACCCTCGGGAGACCCAGTACTTC
cdr3_aa: CASSEALNPRETQYF
j_call: TRBJ2-5
v_call: TRBV6-1
clone_size: -
d_call: -

cdr3_nt: TGTGCCAGCAGCTTAGAGGGGACAGGGGCCAACTCCTACGAGCAGTACTTC
cdr3_aa: CASSLEGTGANSYEQYF
j_call: TRBJ2-7
v_call: TRBV11-2
clone_size: -
d_call: TRBD1

cdr3_nt: TGCGCCAGCAGCGACACTGGGGGGGGAGAGACCCAGTACTTC
cdr3_aa: CASSDTGGGETQYF
j_call: TRBJ2-5
v_call: TRBV5-1
clone_size: -
d_call: TRBD2

cdr3_nt: TGCGCCAGCAGCCAAGGACAGGTTTCGGAGCAGTTCTTC
cdr3_aa: CASSQGQVSEQFF
j_call: TRBJ2-1
v_call: TRBV4-3
clone_size: -
d_call: -

cdr3_nt: TGTGCCAGCAGTTATTCCTCGGACAGGGGCCCGCAGTACTTC
cdr3_aa: CASSYSSDRGPQYF
j_call: TRBJ2-7
v_call: TRBV6-5
clone_size: -
d_call: TRBD1

cdr3_nt: TGTGCCAGCAGCCAACGAGGGGGGGGGTCTTTCTTT
cdr3_aa: CASSQRGGGSFF
j_call: TRBJ1-1
v_call: TRBV3-1/TRBV3-2
clone_size: -
d_call: -

cdr3_nt: TGTGCCTGGAGTGTACGGGGCAATCAGCCCCAGCATTTT
cdr3_aa: CAWSVRGNQPQHF
j_call: TRBJ1-5
v_call: TRBV30
clone_size: -
d_call: -

cdr3_nt: TGTGCCAGCAGCTTAGACAGAAACACCGGGGAGCTGTTTTTT
cdr3_aa: CASSLDRNTGELFF
j_call: TRBJ2-2
v_call: TRBV11-3
clone_size: -
d_call: -

cdr3_nt: TGTGCCAGCAGTCCTAGCGGGGGCTACTACGAGCAGTACTTC
cdr3_aa: CASSPSGGYYEQYF
j_call: TRBJ2-7
v_call: TRBV28
clone_size: -
d_call: TRBD2

cdr3_nt: TGTGCCAGCAGCTCCTGGGCGGGGGCTAGCACAGATACGCAGTATTTT
cdr3_aa: CASSSWAGASTDTQYF
j_call: TRBJ2-3
v_call: TRBV11-3
clone_size: once
d_call: -

cdr3_nt: TGTGCCAGCAGCCGGAGGGCCGGAGAGACCCAGTACTTC
cdr3_aa: CASSRRAGETQYF
j_call: TRBJ2-5
v_call: TRBV11-2
clone_size: -
d_call: -

cdr3_nt: TGTGCCAGCAGCCAAGATATCCGGACAGATACGCAGTATTTT
cdr3_aa: CASSQDIRTDTQYF
j_call: TRBJ2-3
v_call: TRBV3-1/TRBV3-2
clone_size: -
d_call: -

cdr3_nt: TGCGCCAGCACGCAGGCGCCCGGAAACACCATATATTTT
cdr3_aa: CASTQAPGNTIYF
j_call: TRBJ1-3
v_call: TRBV5-1
clone_size: -
d_call: -

cdr3_nt: TGTGCCAGCAGTTCTCCTACCGGACAGGGATACAATGAGCAGTTCTTC
cdr3_aa: CASSSPTGQGYNEQFF
j_call: TRBJ2-1
v_call: TRBV28
clone_size: -
d_call: TRBD1

cdr3_nt: TGTGCCAGCAGCTTAGAAGGACTCTATGGCTACACCTTC
cdr3_aa: CASSLEGLYGYTF
j_call: TRBJ1-2
v_call: TRBV11-2
clone_size: -
d_call: -

cdr3_nt: TGTGCCAGCAGTCCACGACAGGGGGGGTCTGAAGCTTTCTTT
cdr3_aa: CASSPRQGGSEAFF
j_call: TRBJ1-1
v_call: TRBV28
clone_size: -
d_call: TRBD1

cdr3_nt: TGTGCCAGCAGCCCCCTAGAGGGCGAGCAGTACTTC
cdr3_aa: CASSPLEGEQYF
j_call: TRBJ2-7
v_call: TRBV14
clone_size: -
d_call: -

cdr3_nt: TGTGCCAGCCGCCTAGGGAGGGGGAGCACAGATACGCAGTATTTT
cdr3_aa: CASRLGRGSTDTQYF
j_call: TRBJ2-3
v_call: TRBV5-4
clone_size: once
d_call: -

cdr3_nt: TGCGCCAGCAGCCAAGGTCGGGGGCCCCAGCATTTT
cdr3_aa: CASSQGRGPQHF
j_call: TRBJ1-5
v_call: TRBV4-1
clone_size: -
d_call: -

cdr3_nt: TGCGCCAGCAGTCCAGGGCAAGAGACCCAGTACTTC
cdr3_aa: CASSPGQETQYF
j_call: TRBJ2-5
v_call: TRBV5-1
clone_size: -
d_call: -

cdr3_nt: TGTGCCAGCAGCCAAGACCGCGTCCTCTTACCCCAAGAGACCCAGTACTTC
cdr3_aa: CASSQDRVLLPQETQYF
j_call: TRBJ2-5
v_call: TRBV14
clone_size: -
d_call: -

cdr3_nt: TGTGCCAGCAGCGTAGGCGGGGGGCAACAAGAGACCCAGTACTTC
cdr3_aa: CASSVGGGQQETQYF
j_call: TRBJ2-5
v_call: TRBV9
clone_size: -
d_call: TRBD2

cdr3_nt: TGTGCCAGCAGCTTGCTCCGGGGTGGGGTCTACAATGAGCAGTTCTTC
cdr3_aa: CASSLLRGGVYNEQFF
j_call: TRBJ2-1
v_call: TRBV5-5
clone_size: few
d_call: -

cdr3_nt: TGTGCAACCGGCGGGGGGGCCGAAGAGCAGTACTTC
cdr3_aa: CATGGGAEEQYF
j_call: TRBJ2-7
v_call: TRBV6-6
clone_size: -
d_call: TRBD2

cdr3_nt: TGTGCCAGCTCACCTTGGCGGGGGGGCGACACAGATACGCAGTATTTT
cdr3_aa: CASSPWRGGDTDTQYF
j_call: TRBJ2-3
v_call: TRBV18
clone_size: once
d_call: TRBD2

cdr3_nt: TGCAGCGTGGGGGCCTTCGGAGGCCCCTCTGGAAACACCATATATTTT
cdr3_aa: CSVGAFGGPSGNTIYF
j_call: TRBJ1-3
v_call: TRBV29-1
clone_size: -
d_call: -

cdr3_nt: TGTGCCAGCTCACCCCGGACAGTTTTCGGTTCGACTGGAAACACCATATATTTT
cdr3_aa: CASSPRTVFGSTGNTIYF
j_call: TRBJ1-3
v_call: TRBV18
clone_size: -
d_call: -

cdr3_nt: TGTGCCAGCAGTCCAATTCTACCGAACACTGAAGCTTTCTTT
cdr3_aa: CASSPILPNTEAFF
j_call: TRBJ1-1
v_call: TRBV6-2/TRBV6-3
clone_size: -
d_call: -

cdr3_nt: TGTGCCAGCAGCTTAGGAGGGTCTCGGTCGGAGACCCAGTACTTC
cdr3_aa: CASSLGGSRSETQYF
j_call: TRBJ2-5
v_call: TRBV11-3
clone_size: once
d_call: -

cdr3_nt: TGTGCCAGCAGTGGGCGGGGAGGGTTAGAGACCCAGTACTTC
cdr3_aa: CASSGRGGLETQYF
j_call: TRBJ2-5
v_call: TRBV6-6
clone_size: -
d_call: TRBD2

cdr3_nt: TGTGCCACCAGTGTAGGTTATGAGGAGGCGGAGACCCAGTACTTC
cdr3_aa: CATSVGYEEAETQYF
j_call: TRBJ2-5
v_call: TRBV24-1
clone_size: -
d_call: -

cdr3_nt: TGTGCCAGCAGCCAAGATGCGACAGGGGCCAAAAACATTCAGTACTTC
cdr3_aa: CASSQDATGAKNIQYF
j_call: TRBJ2-4
v_call: TRBV4-2
clone_size: -
d_call: TRBD1

cdr3_nt: TGTGCCAGCAGCTTGTACCTGGCGGGGTCCTACGAGCAGTACTTC
cdr3_aa: CASSLYLAGSYEQYF
j_call: TRBJ2-7
v_call: TRBV13
clone_size: -
d_call: -

cdr3_nt: TGTGCCAGCAGCTTAGCAGGGGCTATAAGGGACACCATATATTTT
cdr3_aa: CASSLAGAIRDTIYF
j_call: TRBJ1-3
v_call: TRBV7-9
clone_size: -
d_call: -

cdr3_nt: TGTGCCAGCAGGATCAGGGGTATAGAAAACTACACCTTC
cdr3_aa: CASRIRGIENYTF
j_call: TRBJ1-2
v_call: TRBV6-4
clone_size: -
d_call: -

cdr3_nt: TGTGCCAGCAGCGTGATACTAGCGGGGGGCCCGTCAGATACGCAGTATTTT
cdr3_aa: CASSVILAGGPSDTQYF
j_call: TRBJ2-3
v_call: TRBV9
clone_size: -
d_call: TRBD2

cdr3_nt: TGTGCCAGCAGCGTAACCCAGGGGACTAGGACCTTC
cdr3_aa: CASSVTQGTRTF
j_call: TRBJ1-2
v_call: TRBV9
clone_size: -
d_call: -

cdr3_nt: TGTGCCACGCGGCGCAGCCTCAATGAGCAGTTCTTC
cdr3_aa: CATRRSLNEQFF
j_call: TRBJ2-1
v_call: TRBV6-5
clone_size: -
d_call: -

cdr3_nt: TGTGCCAGCAGTGAACAGGTACGATTCAATCAGCCCCAGCATTTT
cdr3_aa: CASSEQVRFNQPQHF
j_call: TRBJ1-5
v_call: TRBV2
clone_size: few
d_call: -

cdr3_nt: TGTGCCAGCAGTACTGGACTAGCGGGGGGAACCACAGATACGCAGTATTTT
cdr3_aa: CASSTGLAGGTTDTQYF
j_call: TRBJ2-3
v_call: TRBV7-3
clone_size: few
d_call: TRBD2